This TCR beta chain was obtained from a study of shared clonotypes between healthy human individuals. About the study: The plates for each donor numbered three CD4 naive, three CD4 memory, two CD8 naive and one CD8 memory. Study-wide results and limits: In this cohort, only blood was sampled, and tissue repertoires likely differ.

Generated by immunoSEQ multiplex PCR, the TCRdb table keeps only in-frame clones and is missing some. The sample lists under 1 million clones, 80% to 95% occurring once. Germline V gene sequence: CDR1 SEHNR, CDR2 FQNEAQ (reference sequence). This CDR3 spans 12 amino acids. V shed 2 bases and J shed 10 bases, with 9 bases lying between them. Naive-designated CD8 cells lacked CD45RO, were positively enriched for CCR7, and omitted terminally differentiated effector memory CD45RA+ cells. HIV-negative, healthy adults without recent acute infections or vaccinations were the donors. In regard to this clone: Its antigen remains unknown.

The chain employs TRBV7-9 and TRBJ1-5; D is undetermined. The receptor was derived from a man aged 30 to 45 in good health. The source material was naive CD8+ T cells sorted from blood. The CDR3, as DNA: TGTGCCAGCAGCTTAAGTGGTCGTCCCCAGCATTTT. Protein product: CASSLSGRPQHF.